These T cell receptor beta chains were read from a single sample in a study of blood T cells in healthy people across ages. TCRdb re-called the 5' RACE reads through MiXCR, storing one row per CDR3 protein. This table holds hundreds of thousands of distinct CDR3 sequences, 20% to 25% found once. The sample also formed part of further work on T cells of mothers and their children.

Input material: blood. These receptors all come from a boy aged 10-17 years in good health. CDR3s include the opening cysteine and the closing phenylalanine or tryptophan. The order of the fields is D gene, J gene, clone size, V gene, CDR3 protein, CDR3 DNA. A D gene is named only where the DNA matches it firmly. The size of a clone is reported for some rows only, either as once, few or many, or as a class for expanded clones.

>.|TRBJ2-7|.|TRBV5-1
CAREGVRKQYF
TGCGCCCGAGAAGGGGTCAGGAAGCAGTACTTC
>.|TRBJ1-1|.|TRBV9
CASSVGPRNTEAFF
TGTGCCAGCAGCGTAGGGCCGCGGAACACTGAAGCTTTCTTT
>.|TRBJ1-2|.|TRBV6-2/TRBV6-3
CASSYFGGTYGYTF
TGTGCCAGCAGTTACTTCGGGGGGACCTATGGCTACACCTTC
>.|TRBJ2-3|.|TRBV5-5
CASSSYSGTIDPQYF
TGTGCCAGCAGCTCCTACTCCGGAACAATCGATCCGCAGTATTTT
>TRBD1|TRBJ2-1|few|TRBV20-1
CSAPKQGILGEQFF
TGCAGTGCTCCCAAACAGGGGATATTGGGTGAGCAGTTCTTC
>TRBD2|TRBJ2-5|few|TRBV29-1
CSVEDVRAGEGLGETQYF
TGCAGCGTTGAAGACGTGCGAGCGGGAGAGGGCTTAGGGGAGACCCAGTACTTC
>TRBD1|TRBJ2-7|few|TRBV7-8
CASSDGQGPSYEQYF
TGTGCCAGCAGCGACGGACAGGGGCCCTCCTACGAGCAGTACTTC
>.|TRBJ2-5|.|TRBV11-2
CASSSPRGQYF
TGTGCCAGCAGCTCGCCCCGCGGCCAGTACTTC
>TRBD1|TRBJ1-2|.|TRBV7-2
CASSLVPTDRVRGYTF
TGTGCCAGCAGCTTAGTTCCCACCGACAGGGTTCGGGGCTACACCTTC
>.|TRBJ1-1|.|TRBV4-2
CASSSGGTATEAFF
TGTGCCAGCAGCTCGGGAGGAACGGCCACTGAAGCTTTCTTT
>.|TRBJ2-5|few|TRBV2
CASSEVAEKETQYF
TGTGCCAGCAGTGAAGTGGCAGAAAAAGAGACCCAGTACTTC
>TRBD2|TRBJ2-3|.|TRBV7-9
CASSPLLAAPDLSTDTQYF
TGTGCCAGCAGCCCGCTTCTAGCGGCGCCGGATTTAAGCACAGATACGCAGTATTTT